Detailed here is one T cell receptor (beta chain). One end of the junction fails to match germline, which may point to a read error. This entry comes from a study of blood T cell repertoires in COVID-19. Study context: From the United States, Italy and Spain came samples of acute and convalescent COVID-19. Sample material is recorded as cDNA or gDNA derived from T cells, B-cell-depleted T cells, or PBMCs.

The authors' processing: Estimation of nucleated cell counts was performed using reference gene primer amplification. The assay was immunoSEQ multiplex PCR, and TCRdb's table has in-frame clones only and misses some. The V and J calls and clone size were taken over from that table, and D and trimming were inferred from the DNA. This repertoire shows roughly 40,000 clones, around 87% found once; its top ten account for around 20%. Germline assignment: CDR1 SSHAT and CDR2 FNYEAQ (reference sequence). The CDR3 covers 16 residues. This TCR came from a man between 45 and 60 years old in a cohort sampled during active COVID-19. The chain is built from TRBV7-7 and TRBJ2-5; weak D call: TRBD2 (6 bases). Input material: peripheral blood. The CDR3 DNA reads as TGTGCTAGCAGCTTAGAAGGCCGGGGGAGTGTTAAGACCCAGTACTTC. Translated, it gives CASSLEGRGSVKTQYF.